This T cell receptor beta chain was captured by sequencing in a study of blood T cells in healthy people across ages. Findings of the study overall: Samples with more naive T cells showed higher observed beta diversity.

Through a sample-barcoded 5' primer and a J-beta primer mix, a second PCR was run for 7 to 11 cycles. TCRdb used MiXCR to reprocess the 5' RACE reads, holding one entry per CDR3 protein. The table records about 580,000 distinct CDR3 sequences, about 45% of them present only once. On this clonotype itself: The antigen is not known.

The material sequenced was blood. This receptor was identified in a man older than 75 in good health.

As DNA, the CDR3 is TGTGCCAGCAGCCTGGGACTACCCGGGGATGAGCAGTTCTTC. Its protein is CASSLGLPGDEQFF. The V gene is TRBV5-8, the J gene TRBJ2-1; the match to TRBD2 covers 7 bases. Looked up from germline, CDR1 is SGHTS and CDR2 is YDEGEE. The CDR3 is 14 amino acids. The J segment lost 8 bases and the V segment lost 4 bases, leaving 9 bases of the junction unmatched.